This T cell receptor beta chain was identified in a study of identical twins. Regarding the study as a whole: Invariant populations such as MAIT and iNKT cells could partly muddle zero-insertion analyses. Without tracking the same donors, conclusions rested on cross-sectional statistical analysis. Weaker excess twin sharing was observed in beta out-of-frame sequences. Out-of-frame alpha sequences common to twins exhibited an excess of low generation probability.

CDR3 length: 13 residues. Trimming took 4 bases from V and 4 from J; bases not matched to a gene: 1. This clonotype has at least ten counts. Antigen specificity is unknown. TCRdb re-derived calls from the 5' RACE reads in MiXCR, one entry per CDR3 protein. The sample includes some 560,000 distinct CDR3 sequences, around 9.6% of them seen just once. The same sample was also studied in work on yellow fever vaccine responses in identical twins.

The specimen was PBMCs. The chain uses TRBV12-3 or TRBV12-4 and TRBJ1-2, with 9 bases fitting TRBD1. This TCR was recovered from a woman between 18 and 30 years old in good health. CDR3 DNA: TGTGCCAGCAGTTCGACAGGGGGCTATGGCTACACCTTC. Protein product: CASSSTGGYGYTF.